Following are 27 T cell receptor beta chains from one sample sequenced in a study of blood T cell repertoires in COVID-19. Sequencing was performed with immunoSEQ multiplex PCR; in TCRdb, only in-frame clones are kept and a portion is missing. The table lists approximately 320,000 clones, about 87% of them singletons, with approximately 9% in the top ten. Sequences were obtained from PBMCs or T cells enriched from blood (not recorded which). Every receptor here comes from a woman between 18 and 29 years old who had recovered from COVID-19.

The J gene is TRBJ1-5, the V gene TRBV18; D gene ambiguous. The CDR3 totals 15 residues. Trimming left V 6 bases short and J 1 base short, with 13 bases between. The germline V gene encodes CDR1 KGHSH and CDR2 LQKENI. The CDR3 nucleotides read TGTGCCAGCTCCAAAGCAGGCGGGAGCAATCAGCCCCAGCATTTT. It specifies CASSKAGGSNQPQHF.

The chain employs TRBV27 and TRBJ1-1; D not resolved. This CDR3 has 11 residues. Germline V gene lookup returns CDR1 MNHEY and CDR2 SMNVEV (reference sequence). V gave up 6 bases and J gave up 9 bases, with 11 bases separating them. CDR3 sequence: CASRSGLKAFF. The CDR3 coding sequence is TGTGCCAGCAGGAGCGGTCTGAAAGCTTTCTTT.

V and J are TRBV6-5 and TRBJ2-7, with 11 positions matching TRBD2. Losses at the gene ends were 7 bases for V and 4 bases for J; bases not matched to a gene: 6. Germline loops: CDR1 MNHEY, CDR2 SVGAGI. The CDR3 has 14 amino acids. CDR3: CASTTGLAVYEQYF. For the CDR3, the DNA is TGTGCCAGCACCACGGGACTAGCGGTATACGAGCAGTACTTC.

The rearrangement uses TRBV28 and TRBJ2-7, with D perhaps matching TRBD2 (5 bases). In germline, CDR1 is MDHEN, CDR2 SYDVKM. Trimming stripped 3 bases from V and 6 bases from J, with 18 bases between. CDR3 length: 15 amino acids. This CDR3 is CASSFGPAAGSEQYF. The CDR3 nucleotides are TGTGCCAGCAGTTTTGGTCCGGCGGCGGGTAGCGAGCAGTACTTC.

The J gene is TRBJ1-3, the V gene TRBV2; D is perhaps TRBD1 (5 bases). CDR1 is SNHLY, CDR2 FYNNEI, per germline. This CDR3 is 15 amino acids long. V gave up 1 base and J gave up 0 bases, with 7 bases separating them. The CDR3 nucleotides are TGTGCCAGCAGTGAAGTGGGGGGCTCTGGAAACACCATATATTTT. Its protein product is CASSEVGGSGNTIYF.

CDR3: CASSLDSGTSGYEQYF. CDR3 in DNA: TGTGCCAGCAGCTTAGACTCAGGGACTAGCGGATACGAGCAGTACTTC. V is TRBV7-2 and J is TRBJ2-7; 11 bases match TRBD2. V shed 1 base and J 4 bases; nucleotides not matched to a gene: 6. This CDR3 is 16 amino acids long. The germline CDR1 and CDR2 sequences are SGHTA and FQGNSA. The whole variable domain, remainder taken from reference TRBV7-2 and TRBJ2-7, is GAGVSQSPSNKVTEKGKDVELRCDPISGHTALYWYRQSLGQGLEFLIYFQGNSAPDKSGLPSDRFSAERTGGSVSTLTIQRTQQEDSAVYLCASSLDSGTSGYEQYFGPGTRLTVT.

This chain connects TRBV20-1 to TRBJ2-1; possible D gene TRBD2, 5 bases. From germline, CDR1 is DFQATT and CDR2 SNEGSKA (reference sequence). V lost 8 bases to trimming and J lost 7 bases, with 9 bases between them. This CDR3 has 10 residues. CDR3 sequence reads: CSLLGNEQFF. The CDR3 coding sequence is TGCAGTTTACTAGGTAATGAGCAGTTCTTC.

The chain links TRBV7-2 to TRBJ1-6; D is ambiguous. Germline loops: CDR1 SGHTA, CDR2 FQGNSA. The V end was cut by 5 bases, the J end by 4 bases, with 6 bases between. There are 13 residues in the CDR3. The CDR3 is CASSLGYNSPLHF. The CDR3 DNA sequence: TGTGCCAGCAGCCTCGGGTATAATTCACCCCTCCACTTT.

The chain links TRBV6-5 to TRBJ2-7; TRBD1 is a possible D gene (5 bases). Germline V gene data show CDR1 as MNHEY and CDR2 as SVGAGI. The CDR3 runs 14 residues. Trimming left V 0 bases short and J 6 bases short, with 12 bases between. The CDR3 loop is CASSYSAGLGEQYF. The CDR3 coding sequence is TGTGCCAGCAGTTACTCGGCAGGGTTAGGCGAGCAGTACTTC.

This chain connects TRBV6-6 to TRBJ1-2; tentatively, D is TRBD1 (6 bases). This CDR3 contains 13 residues. V lost 6 bases, J lost 2 bases, and 10 bases lay in between. CDR1 is MNHNY, CDR2 SVGAGI, per germline (reference sequence). The CDR3 sequence: CASRPQGNYGYTF. CDR3 DNA sequence: TGTGCCAGCAGACCCCAGGGGAACTATGGCTACACCTTC.

The J gene is TRBJ2-1, the V gene TRBV7-9; D gene ambiguous. Germline CDR1 is SEHNR and CDR2 is FQNEAQ (reference sequence). The CDR3 totals 15 residues. V was clipped by 1 base and J by 2 bases, with 9 bases between them. CDR3 nucleotide sequence: TGTGCCAGCAGCTTAGGGGCAGCTACCTACAATGAGCAGTTCTTC. Translating it yields CASSLGAATYNEQFF. Full variable domain (rest looked up from reference TRBV7-9 and TRBJ2-1): DTGVSQNPRHKITKRGQNVTFRCDPISEHNRLYWYRQTLGQGPEFLTYFQNEAQLEKSRLLSDRFSAERPKGSFSTLEIQRTEQGDSAMYLCASSLGAATYNEQFFGPGTRLTVL.

The chain uses TRBV7-3 and TRBJ2-2, with 8 bases fitting TRBD1. Germline CDR1 is SGHTA and CDR2 is FQGTGA. Losses at the gene ends were 5 bases for V and 6 bases for J; bases not matched to a gene: 8. This CDR3 has 15 residues. CDR3 amino acids: CASSMDREVAGELFF. In nucleotides, the CDR3 is TGTGCCAGCAGCATGGACAGGGAAGTCGCCGGGGAGCTGTTTTTT. Based on the CDR3 plus reference TRBV7-3 and TRBJ2-2, the full variable domain is GAGVSQTPSNKVTEKGKYVELRCDPISGHTALYWYRQSLGQGPEFLIYFQGTGAADDSGLPNDRFFAVRPEGSVSTLKIQRTERGDSAVYLCASSMDREVAGELFFGEGSRLTVL.

This chain uses TRBV7-2 with TRBJ1-1; 8 bases line up with TRBD1. The J segment lost 8 bases and the V segment lost 5 bases, leaving 13 bases of the junction unmatched. Looked up from germline, CDR1 is SGHTA and CDR2 is FQGNSA. This CDR3 spans 15 amino acids. CDR3 sequence (DNA): TGTGCCAGCAGCCGTTGGACAGGGATGGGGTCGGAAGCTTTCTTT. Translation gives CASSRWTGMGSEAFF.

V is TRBV7-3 and J is TRBJ2-2, with TRBD2 matching over 15 bases. The CDR3 covers 17 residues. V lost 5 bases to trimming and J lost 1 base; unmatched junction nucleotides: 2. The germline V gene has CDR1 SGHTA and CDR2 FQGTGA. DNA of the CDR3: TGTGCCAGCAGCCCGGGACTAGCGGGAGGGAACACCGGGGAGCTGTTTTTT. This sequence encodes CASSPGLAGGNTGELFF.

The rearrangement joins TRBV19 to TRBJ1-4; 9 nucleotides align to TRBD1. The V gene's germline CDR1 is LNHDA and CDR2 SQIVND (reference sequence). Trimming removed 4 bases from V and 5 bases from J; junction bases left unmatched: 2. There are 14 residues in the CDR3. CDR3 region: CASSTGTGNEKLFF. The CDR3 coding sequence is TGTGCCAGTAGTACCGGGACAGGGAATGAAAAACTGTTTTTT. Looking up the rest from reference TRBV19 and TRBJ1-4 gives the full variable domain: DGGITQSPKYLFRKEGQNVTLSCEQNLNHDAMYWYRQDPGQGLRLIYYSQIVNDFQKGDIAEGYSVSREKKESFPLTVTSAQKNPTAFYLCASSTGTGNEKLFFGSGTQLSVL.

The chain joins TRBV3-1 (or the pseudogene TRBV3-2) to TRBJ2-7, with a weak D call TRBD2 (6 bases). Deletions cut 4 bases from V and 3 bases from J, with 16 bases between. The CDR3 is 15 amino acids. CDR1 is LGHDT, CDR2 YNNKEL, per germline (reference sequence). In nucleotides, the CDR3 is TGTGCCAGCAGCCCGACAGAACGGGAGTTCTACGAGCAGTACTTC. As protein: CASSPTEREFYEQYF.

The genes are TRBV5-4 and TRBJ1-5; TRBD1 matches at 9 bases. The V gene's germline CDR1 is SGHNT and CDR2 YYREEE (reference sequence). V gave up 0 bases and J gave up 7 bases; unmatched junction bases: 2. The CDR3 spans 14 residues. CDR3 nucleotide sequence: TGTGCCAGCAGCTTGGGAGGACAGGGGCAGCCCCAGCATTTT. As protein: CASSLGGQGQPQHF.

The chain couples TRBV5-1 to TRBJ1-2; a weak D match, TRBD1 (5 bases). The germline V gene encodes CDR1 SGHRS and CDR2 YFSETQ. The V end lost 0 bases, the J end lost 0 bases, and 9 bases lay between the germline ends. The CDR3 consists of 15 residues. CDR3 residues: CASSLVGVANYGYTF. The DNA of the CDR3 is TGCGCCAGCAGCTTGGTAGGGGTGGCTAACTATGGCTACACCTTC.

The chain has TRBV19 and TRBJ1-1, with TRBD1 identical over 10 bases. V was pared by 2 bases and J by 2 bases, with 11 bases of the junction left unmatched. The CDR3 spans 18 residues. CDR1 and CDR2 (germline): LNHDA, SQIVND (reference sequence). The CDR3 loop is CASSISGQGGPENTEAFF. The CDR3, as DNA: TGTGCCAGTAGTATATCAGGACAGGGGGGCCCTGAAAACACTGAAGCTTTCTTT.

The genes are TRBV7-2 and TRBJ1-6, with TRBD1 as a possible D gene (5 bases). The germline gives CDR1 SGHTA, CDR2 FQGNSA. The CDR3 contains 17 residues. Trimming pared 3 bases from V and 3 bases from J, leaving 15 bases between. The CDR3 bases are TGTGCCAGCAGCTTCGGCCGACAGAGAATCTATAATTCACCCCTCCACTTT. Translation: CASSFGRQRIYNSPLHF. Full variable domain (outside the CDR3, taken from reference TRBV7-2 and TRBJ1-6): GAGVSQSPSNKVTEKGKDVELRCDPISGHTALYWYRQSLGQGLEFLIYFQGNSAPDKSGLPSDRFSAERTGGSVSTLTIQRTQQEDSAVYLCASSFGRQRIYNSPLHFGNGTRLTVT.

The rearrangement joins TRBV6-5 to TRBJ2-7; possible D gene TRBD2, 6 bases. Germline V gene sequence: CDR1 MNHEY, CDR2 SVGAGI. The CDR3 sequence is 12 residues long. V lost 6 bases, J lost 2 bases, and 8 bases lay in between. The CDR3 here is CASSRGTYEQYF. The CDR3 nucleotides read TGTGCCAGCAGCCGGGGGACCTACGAGCAGTACTTC.

The chain combines TRBV5-1 with TRBJ1-1; TRBD1 matches 10 bases. V gave up 3 bases and J gave up 4 bases; unmatched junction bases: 9. This CDR3 has 16 amino acids. CDR1 is SGHRS, CDR2 YFSETQ, per germline. Here the CDR3 DNA reads TGCGCCAGCAGCTGGCAAGGGGGACAGGGGCGCACTGAAGCTTTCTTT. Amino acid sequence: CASSWQGGQGRTEAFF.

Of note for this clone: Other DNA sequences of this sample code for an identical CDR3. This chain joins TRBV3-1 (or the pseudogene TRBV3-2) and TRBJ1-2; unclear D gene. The CDR3 sequence is 12 residues long. V was cut by 0 bases and J by 8 bases, with 7 bases left in between. Looked up from germline, CDR1 is LGHDT and CDR2 is YNNKEL (reference sequence). CDR3: CASSQDERGYTF. The CDR3 bases are TGTGCCAGCAGCCAAGATGAGCGCGGCTACACCTTC.

This chain uses TRBV7-2 with TRBJ1-2, with 11 bases aligning to TRBD1. J gave up 7 bases and V 2 bases, and 3 bases lay outside the gene matches. The CDR3 is made up of 14 amino acids. Per the germline V gene, CDR1 is SGHTA and CDR2 is FQGNSA. The CDR3 here is CASSLQDRGPGYTF. CDR3 nucleotides: TGTGCCAGCAGCTTACAGGACAGGGGGCCTGGCTACACCTTC. Full variable domain (outside the CDR3, taken from reference TRBV7-2 and TRBJ1-2): GAGVSQSPSNKVTEKGKDVELRCDPISGHTALYWYRQSLGQGLEFLIYFQGNSAPDKSGLPSDRFSAERTGGSVSTLTIQRTQQEDSAVYLCASSLQDRGPGYTFGSGTRLTVV.

The rearrangement links TRBV5-1 to TRBJ1-1; D may be TRBD1 (6 bases). Germline CDR1 SGHRS, CDR2 YFSETQ. Trimming shortened V by 4 bases and J by 5 bases, and 12 bases separated the two germline ends. This CDR3 region has 13 residues. The CDR3 region has the DNA TGCGCCAGCAGCGGGCAGGGGATGACTGAAGCTTTCTTT. Translating gives CASSGQGMTEAFF.

The table lists this clone with a count of one. The rearrangement uses TRBV19 and TRBJ1-2; D is perhaps TRBD1 (6 bases). Germline CDR1 is LNHDA and CDR2 is SQIVND (reference sequence). Between the trimmed V and J ends, which lost 7 bases and 8 bases, there was a span of 17 bases. The CDR3 sequence is 13 residues long. The CDR3 bases are TGTGCCAGTATCGGCCAGGGGTTGATCGGCTACACCTTC. This gives the protein CASIGQGLIGYTF.

This rearrangement joins TRBV6-1 to TRBJ2-1, with 10 bases aligning to TRBD2. V trimming: 2 bases; J trimming: 4 bases; junction bases outside the gene matches: 2. CDR3 length equals 15 residues. Per the germline V gene, CDR1 is MNHNS and CDR2 is SASEGT. The CDR3 here is CASSERTSGYNEQFF. The DNA for the CDR3 is TGTGCCAGCAGTGAAAGGACTAGCGGATACAATGAGCAGTTCTTC.